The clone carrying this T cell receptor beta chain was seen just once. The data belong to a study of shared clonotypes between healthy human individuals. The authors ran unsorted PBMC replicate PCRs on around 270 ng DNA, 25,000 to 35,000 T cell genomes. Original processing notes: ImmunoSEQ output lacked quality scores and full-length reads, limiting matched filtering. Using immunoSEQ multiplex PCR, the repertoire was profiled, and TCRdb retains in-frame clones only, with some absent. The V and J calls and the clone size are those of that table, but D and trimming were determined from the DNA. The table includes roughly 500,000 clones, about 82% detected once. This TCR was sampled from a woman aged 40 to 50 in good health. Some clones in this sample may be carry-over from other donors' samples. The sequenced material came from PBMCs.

CDR3 bases: TGTGCCAGCTCGCCTAGACAGGTACCGAACACTGAAGCTTTCTTT. Its protein product is CASSPRQVPNTEAFF. This chain connects TRBV18 to TRBJ1-1; the D gene is possibly TRBD1 (6 bases). Germline V gene sequence: CDR1 KGHSH, CDR2 LQKENI. V shed 6 bases and J shed 1 base, with 15 bases lying between them. This CDR3 spans 15 amino acids.